A selection of T cell receptor beta chains follows, all from one sample in a study of OX40 agonist ivuxolimab in advanced cancers. Produced via immunoSEQ multiplex PCR; TCRdb's table is partial and in-frame only. The sample shows tens of thousands of clones, around nine tenths of them seen only once. Source: CD4+ or CD8+ T cells sorted from blood, taken in a trial of the OX40 agonist ivuxolimab. Receptors were obtained from an adult with an advanced solid tumor such as melanoma, head and neck, liver or kidney cancer. CDR3s leave out the opening cysteine and the closing phenylalanine or tryptophan. Each record gives: V gene, J gene, CDR3 protein.

>TRBV29-1|TRBJ2-7
SVASGTSGRGEQY
>TRBV20-1|TRBJ2-5
SAPGIETQY
>TRBV6-6|TRBJ1-4
ASSYTPQGEKLF
>TRBV5-1|TRBJ1-3
ASSGGTGNTIY
>TRBV19|TRBJ2-7
ASTRTGGYEQY
>TRBV28|TRBJ2-7
ASSTKTGATFEQY
>TRBV7-2|TRBJ1-5
ASSLVTGTNQPQH
>TRBV5-4|TRBJ2-7
ASTRDSFSYEQY
>TRBV6-6|TRBJ2-1
ASSSPSSGSGDEQF
>TRBV19|TRBJ2-7
ASSIGRSRTGRAYEQY
>TRBV7-3|TRBJ2-3
ASSLAGPTDTQY
>TRBV4-3|TRBJ2-3
ASSSGVGDTQY
>TRBV4-2|TRBJ1-2
ASSQDGDRSYGYT
>TRBV11-3|TRBJ2-3
ASSSQGVAGTDTQY
>TRBV18|TRBJ2-2
ASSPPAVTGELF
>TRBV11-1|TRBJ2-5
ASSFHSRGLQETQY
>TRBV4-1|TRBJ2-3
ASSQGRGRLGTDTQY
>TRBV6-6|TRBJ1-2
ASRQQGTNYGYT
>TRBV6-1|TRBJ2-6
ASSDFSGTSSGANVLT
>TRBV6-5|TRBJ1-5
ASSLDRNLNQPQH
>TRBV5-6|TRBJ2-3
ASSLLWLASGRTDTQY
>TRBV6-5|TRBJ2-3
ASSPPGLGTDTQY
>TRBV27|TRBJ2-1
ASSEGHLYNEQF
>TRBV5-1|TRBJ2-5
ASHMTGTETQY
>TRBV19|TRBJ2-1
ASSLAGAGEQF
>TRBV5-4|TRBJ2-7
ASSLWGGQEQY
>TRBV18|TRBJ1-1
ASSPRKSTEAF
>TRBV15|TRBJ1-4
ATSRVTDQNEKLF
>TRBV4-3|TRBJ2-5
ASSQDLSGGEETQY
>TRBV4-3|TRBJ2-4
ASSQGTSGMDIQY
>TRBV2|TRBJ1-4
ASSEARGPDEKLF
>TRBV15|TRBJ2-5
ATSRGPVVEETQY
>TRBV7-2|TRBJ2-1
ASSLAYEYNEQF
>TRBV7-6|TRBJ1-1
ASSLAGVNTEAF
>TRBV10-3|TRBJ2-5
ATRTSEQETQY
>TRBV28|TRBJ1-3
ASSQTRQGASGNTIY
>TRBV27|TRBJ2-1
ASSPPRGPTHEQF
>TRBV7-3|TRBJ2-5
ASSPTGETQY
>TRBV6-6|TRBJ1-1
ASSYRTGMAF
>TRBV19|TRBJ1-1
ASSMRAGHTEAF
>TRBV7-9|TRBJ2-3
ASSNPRALTDTQY